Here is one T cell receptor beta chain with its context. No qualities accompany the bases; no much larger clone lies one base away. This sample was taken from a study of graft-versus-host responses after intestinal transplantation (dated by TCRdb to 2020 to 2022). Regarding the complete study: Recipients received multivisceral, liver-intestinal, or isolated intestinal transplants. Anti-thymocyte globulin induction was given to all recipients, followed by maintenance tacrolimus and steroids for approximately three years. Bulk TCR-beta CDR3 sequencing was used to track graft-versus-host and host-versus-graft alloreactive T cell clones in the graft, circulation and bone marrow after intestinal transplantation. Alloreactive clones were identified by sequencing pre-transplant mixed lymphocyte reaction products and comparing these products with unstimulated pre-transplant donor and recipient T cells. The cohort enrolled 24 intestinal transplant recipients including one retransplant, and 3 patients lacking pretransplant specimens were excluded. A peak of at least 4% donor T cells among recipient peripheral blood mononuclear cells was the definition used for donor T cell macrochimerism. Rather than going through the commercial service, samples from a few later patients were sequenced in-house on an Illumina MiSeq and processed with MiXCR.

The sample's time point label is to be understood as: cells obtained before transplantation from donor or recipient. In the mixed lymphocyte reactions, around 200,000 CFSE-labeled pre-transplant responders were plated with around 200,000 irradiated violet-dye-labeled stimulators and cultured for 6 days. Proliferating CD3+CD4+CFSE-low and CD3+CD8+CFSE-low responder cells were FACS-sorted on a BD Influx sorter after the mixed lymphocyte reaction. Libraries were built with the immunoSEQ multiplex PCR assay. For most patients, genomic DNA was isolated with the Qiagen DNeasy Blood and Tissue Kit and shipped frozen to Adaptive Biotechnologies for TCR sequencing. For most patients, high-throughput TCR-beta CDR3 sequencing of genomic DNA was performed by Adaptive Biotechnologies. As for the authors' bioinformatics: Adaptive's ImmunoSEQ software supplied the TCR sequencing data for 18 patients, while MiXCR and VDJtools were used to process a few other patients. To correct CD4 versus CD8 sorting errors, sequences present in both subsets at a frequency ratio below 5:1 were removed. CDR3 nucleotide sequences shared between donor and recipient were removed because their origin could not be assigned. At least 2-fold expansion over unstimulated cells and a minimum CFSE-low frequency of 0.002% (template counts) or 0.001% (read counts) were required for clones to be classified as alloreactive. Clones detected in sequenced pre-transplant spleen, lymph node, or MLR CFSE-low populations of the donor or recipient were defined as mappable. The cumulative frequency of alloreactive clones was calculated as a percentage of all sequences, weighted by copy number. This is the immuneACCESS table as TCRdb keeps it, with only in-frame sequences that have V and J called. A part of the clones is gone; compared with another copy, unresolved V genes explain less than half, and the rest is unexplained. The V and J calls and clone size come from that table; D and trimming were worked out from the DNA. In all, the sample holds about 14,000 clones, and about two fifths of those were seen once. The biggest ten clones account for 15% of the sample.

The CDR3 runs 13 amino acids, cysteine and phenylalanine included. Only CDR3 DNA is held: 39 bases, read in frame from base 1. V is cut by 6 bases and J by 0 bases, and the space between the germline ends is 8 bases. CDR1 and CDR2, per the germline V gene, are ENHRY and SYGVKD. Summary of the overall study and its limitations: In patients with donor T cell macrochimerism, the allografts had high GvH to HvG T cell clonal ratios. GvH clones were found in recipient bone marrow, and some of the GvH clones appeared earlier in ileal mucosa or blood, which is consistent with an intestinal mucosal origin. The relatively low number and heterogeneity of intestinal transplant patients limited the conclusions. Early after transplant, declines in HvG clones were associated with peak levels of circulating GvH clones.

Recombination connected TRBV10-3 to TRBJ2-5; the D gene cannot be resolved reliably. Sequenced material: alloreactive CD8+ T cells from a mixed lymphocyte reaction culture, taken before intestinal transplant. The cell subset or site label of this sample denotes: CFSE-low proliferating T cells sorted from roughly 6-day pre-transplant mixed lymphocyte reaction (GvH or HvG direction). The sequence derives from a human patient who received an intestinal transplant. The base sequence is TGTGCCATCAGAGGTACAGACCAAGAGACCCAGTACTTC. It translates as CAIRGTDQETQYF.